Only a few counts were recorded for the clone carrying this TCR beta chain. Its target is unknown. The ends lost 2 bases at V and 7 bases at J; junction bases unmatched: 8. From germline, CDR1 is MNHEY and CDR2 SVGAGI. This CDR3 spans 15 amino acids. This record comes from a study of T-cell reconstitution after alpha-beta-depleted transplantation in children. Unique molecular identifiers were incorporated during preparation of the TCRbeta library. TCRdb used MiXCR to reprocess the PCR reads, holding one entry per CDR3 protein. Of approximately 190,000 distinct CDR3 sequences detected, roughly 8.1% appear once; the ten largest clones hold 35% to 45%. Study-level results: For some patients, TCRbeta diversity was high at day 60 because of recipient T cells and thymic progenitors that survived. T-cell numbers and diversity one year post-transplant derived largely from freshly generated T cells. As was reported, about two months after transplant, alpha-beta T cells came from several hundred expanded graft clones.

This chain links TRBV6-5 with TRBJ2-1; 7 bases are shared with TRBD2. The specimen was PBMCs, mostly from graft donor cells, collected 360 days after TCRalphabeta/CD19-depleted stem cell transplant. The receptor's source is a male patient aged 2 to 10 who had a stem cell transplant for acute myeloid leukemia, so the T cells may come from the graft donor. The CDR3: CASSYRTGGGNEQFF. In nucleotides, the CDR3 is TGTGCCAGCAGTTACAGGACTGGGGGAGGGAATGAGCAGTTCTTC.